Listed below are T cell receptor beta chains from one sample, sequenced in a study of regulatory T cells in long-lasting Graves disease. TCRdb fed the multiplex PCR reads into MiXCR, producing one record per CDR3 protein. Counted here are about 220,000 distinct CDR3 sequences, approximately 18% occurring once; the ten biggest clones make up around 11%. These data also formed part of another study, on T cells in Graves' hyperthyroidism and ophthalmopathy.

The input for sequencing was peripheral blood mononuclear cells (PBMCs), taken at new diagnosis, from a patient treated with antithyroid drugs. These receptors all stem from a woman aged 30 to 39 with Graves disease. Each CDR3 is given with its conserved first and last residue. D genes are given only for firm matches. The size field is filled for only some rows; it gives once, few, many or a size class.

D gene	clone size	V gene	J gene	CDR3 protein	CDR3 DNA
.	few	TRBV30	TRBJ2-3	CAWSVGTIASTDTQYF	TGTGCCTGGAGTGTGGGGACGATAGCTAGCACAGATACGCAGTATTTT
.	many	TRBV7-6	TRBJ1-4	CASSFPTHEKLFF	TGTGCCAGCAGCTTCCCCACGCATGAAAAACTGTTTTTT
TRBD1	many	TRBV19	TRBJ2-1	CASSIGGQGVLSSYNEQFF	TGTGCCAGTAGTATAGGGGGGCAGGGGGTACTTAGCTCCTACAATGAGCAGTTCTTC
TRBD1	many	TRBV12-3/TRBV12-4	TRBJ2-2	CASHLGGAISGELFF	TGTGCCAGCCATTTAGGGGGCGCAATATCGGGGGAGCTGTTTTTT
TRBD2	.	TRBV10-2	TRBJ2-3	CASSETSGRRPATQYF	TGCGCCAGCAGTGAGACTAGCGGGAGGCGGCCTGCTACGCAGTATTTT
.	many	TRBV24-1	TRBJ2-2	CATGVTGNTGELFF	TGTGCCACCGGGGTGACAGGTAACACCGGGGAGCTGTTTTTT
TRBD1	few	TRBV5-1	TRBJ2-7	CASSRQGPYEQYF	TGCGCCAGCAGCAGACAGGGCCCCTACGAGCAGTACTTC
.	.	TRBV4-2	TRBJ1-2	CASSPREETAYRYTF	TGTGCCAGCAGCCCCCGGGAAGAGACAGCCTATCGCTACACCTTC
.	many	TRBV5-1	TRBJ2-7	CASSLDGPGAYF	TGCGCCAGCAGCTTGGATGGGCCAGGAGCGTACTTC
TRBD1	.	TRBV18	TRBJ2-7	CASSPRTGSDEQYF	TGTGCCAGCTCACCACGGACAGGGTCGGACGAGCAGTACTTC
.	many	TRBV6-5	TRBJ2-7	CASSYQGESYEQYF	TGTGCCAGCAGTTACCAGGGAGAGAGCTACGAGCAGTACTTC
.	many	TRBV20-1	TRBJ1-1	CSAKGSTYTEAFF	TGCAGTGCTAAGGGCAGTACATACACTGAAGCTTTCTTT
.	many	TRBV2	TRBJ1-1	CASSGGIGVNTEAFF	TGTGCCAGCAGCGGAGGGATAGGGGTGAACACTGAAGCTTTCTTT
TRBD2	.	TRBV12-3/TRBV12-4	TRBJ2-3	CASSRSGGLMNTQYF	TGTGCCAGCAGTCGGTCGGGGGGGCTTATGAATACGCAGTATTTT
.	once	TRBV2	TRBJ1-1	CASRAAGRNTEAFF	TGTGCCAGCAGAGCGGCGGGCAGGAACACTGAAGCTTTCTTT
.	many	TRBV30	TRBJ1-4	CAWGDFGIEKLFF	TGTGCCTGGGGGGACTTTGGCATTGAAAAACTGTTTTTT
.	many	TRBV6-5	TRBJ1-1	CASSYARRARGLTEAFF	TGTGCCAGCAGTTACGCGAGACGAGCGAGGGGCCTCACTGAAGCTTTCTTT
TRBD2	many	TRBV20-1	TRBJ2-3	CSARGASGLTDTQYF	TGCAGTGCTAGAGGGGCTAGCGGGCTCACAGATACGCAGTATTTT
TRBD1	many	TRBV20-1	TRBJ1-6	CSAPLTGNEYNSPLHF	TGCAGTGCACCCTTGACAGGGAATGAGTATAATTCACCCCTCCACTTT
TRBD1	many	TRBV30	TRBJ1-2	CAGRDRGYGYTF	TGTGCCGGCAGGGACAGGGGGTATGGCTACACCTTC
TRBD1	many	TRBV12-3/TRBV12-4	TRBJ1-5	CASRRDRRDQPQHF	TGTGCCAGCAGGAGGGACAGGCGGGACCAGCCCCAGCATTTT
.	many	TRBV2	TRBJ1-5	CASSVSKGGNQPQHF	TGTGCCAGCAGTGTGTCTAAAGGGGGAAATCAGCCCCAGCATTTT
.	many	TRBV30	TRBJ1-1	CAWSLQGNGEAFF	TGTGCCTGGAGCCTACAGGGTAACGGTGAAGCTTTCTTT
.	many	TRBV30	TRBJ2-5	CAWSSPRAETQYF	TGTGCCTGGAGTAGCCCTAGGGCAGAGACCCAGTACTTC
.	many	TRBV7-8	TRBJ1-4	CASSLYPPTARGDEKLFF	TGTGCCAGCAGCTTATATCCCCCGACAGCCCGGGGGGATGAAAAACTGTTTTTT
TRBD2	few	TRBV28	TRBJ2-1	CASTDSGTGNEQFF	TGTGCCAGCACTGATAGCGGGACCGGGAATGAGCAGTTCTTC
TRBD2	many	TRBV24-1	TRBJ2-5	CATSELAEQETQYF	TGTGCCACCAGTGAACTAGCGGAACAAGAGACCCAGTACTTC
.	.	TRBV11-2	TRBJ2-1	CASSLPKAGGAGSSYNEQFF	TGTGCCAGCAGCCTACCGAAGGCAGGGGGGGCCGGGAGTTCCTACAATGAGCAGTTCTTC
.	few	TRBV6-2/TRBV6-3	TRBJ2-4	CASSGTVIQYF	TGTGCCAGCAGTGGGACCGTTATTCAGTACTTC
.	many	TRBV28	TRBJ2-3	CASSLLGTDTQYF	TGTGCCAGCAGTCTCCTGGGCACAGATACGCAGTATTTT
.	many	TRBV20-1	TRBJ2-2	CSADKRNTGELFF	TGCAGTGCCGATAAGAGGAACACCGGGGAGCTGTTTTTT
TRBD2	many	TRBV27	TRBJ2-5	CASSFQRGEETQYF	TGTGCCAGCAGTTTTCAGCGGGGGGAAGAGACCCAGTACTTC
TRBD1	.	TRBV11-2	TRBJ2-5	CASSLGTGGGETQYF	TGTGCCAGCAGCTTAGGGACAGGGGGCGGGGAGACCCAGTACTTC
TRBD1	many	TRBV7-2	TRBJ2-7	CASSSRQGTYEQYF	TGTGCCAGCAGCTCCCGACAGGGAACCTACGAGCAGTACTTC
.	many	TRBV11-2	TRBJ2-1	CASSLDKLNEQFF	TGTGCCAGCAGCTTAGATAAGTTAAATGAGCAGTTCTTC
TRBD2	.	TRBV3-1	TRBJ2-1	CASGRVYNEQFF	TGTGCCAGCGGGAGGGTCTACAATGAGCAGTTCTTC
.	many	TRBV12-5	TRBJ1-3	CASGTGLGNTIYF	TGTGCTAGTGGAACAGGGTTGGGAAACACCATATATTTT
.	many	TRBV27	TRBJ1-5	CASSRTRSYQPQHF	TGTGCCAGCAGCCGGACAAGGTCCTATCAGCCCCAGCATTTT
TRBD2	many	TRBV2	TRBJ2-1	CASSELASGLNNEQFF	TGTGCCAGCAGTGAACTTGCTAGCGGGCTGAACAATGAGCAGTTCTTC
.	many	TRBV28	TRBJ1-2	CASSFTFGTGYGYTF	TGTGCCAGCAGTTTCACGTTTGGAACAGGCTATGGCTACACCTTC
.	.	TRBV2	TRBJ1-2	CAGSEAGYGYTF	TGTGCCGGCAGTGAGGCGGGCTATGGCTACACCTTC
TRBD2	.	TRBV20-1	TRBJ2-7	CSARRRSGGSYEQYF	TGCAGTGCTAGACGCCGCTCGGGGGGGTCCTACGAGCAGTACTTC
TRBD2	.	TRBV6-1	TRBJ2-7	CASSLTSGSKKQYF	TGTGCCAGCAGCCTGACTAGCGGGTCCAAAAAGCAGTACTTC
TRBD2	.	TRBV5-1	TRBJ2-5	CASSARTSGRVGQETQYF	TGCGCCAGCAGCGCGAGGACTAGCGGGAGGGTAGGGCAAGAGACCCAGTACTTC
TRBD1	.	TRBV7-2	TRBJ1-2	CASSPGQGKYYGYTF	TGTGCCAGCAGCCCGGGACAGGGGAAATACTATGGCTACACCTTC
TRBD1	many	TRBV19	TRBJ1-4	CATGQGRTEKLFF	TGTGCCACAGGACAGGGGAGAACTGAAAAACTGTTTTTT